This TCR beta chain came from a study of blood T cell repertoires in COVID-19. Whole-study context: Samples taken during acute and convalescent COVID-19 were collected in the United States, Italy and Spain. PBMCs, B-cell-depleted T cells, or T cells provided the cDNA or gDNA that made up the material.

The CDR3 runs 13 residues. Between the trimmed V and J ends, which lost 0 bases and 7 bases, there was a span of 8 bases. The germline gives CDR1 LNHDA, CDR2 SQIVND (reference sequence). Methods used by the authors: For nucleated cells, counts were estimated from reference gene primer amplification. The protocol was immunoSEQ multiplex PCR, while the TCRdb copy is restricted to in-frame clones and leaves out a portion. The DNA gave D and trimming, while V, J and clone size come from that table. Of roughly 110,000 clones listed, more than 70% are singletons. This chain uses TRBV19 with TRBJ2-3; weak D call: TRBD2 (6 bases). The sequenced sample consisted of peripheral blood. This sequence was found in a woman in her sixties or seventies who had recovered from COVID-19. The CDR3 region is CASSIEGGNTQYF. The CDR3 region has the DNA TGTGCCAGTAGTATAGAGGGCGGGAATACGCAGTATTTT.